The T cell receptor (beta chain) under discussion was sequenced for a study of blood T cell repertoires in COVID-19. Study-level information: Sources were T cells, B-cell-depleted T cells, or PBMCs; the material itself was cDNA or gDNA.

The repertoire was sequenced with immunoSEQ multiplex PCR; TCRdb's copy has only in-frame clones and lacks some. The sample consists of approximately 140,000 clones, around 86% of them appearing once. Trimming pared 0 bases from V and 2 bases from J, leaving 13 bases between. CDR3 size: 16 residues. CDR1 SGHNT and CDR2 YYREEE come from the germline V gene (reference sequence). V and J are TRBV5-4 and TRBJ2-3; weak D call: TRBD2 (5 bases). The source material was peripheral blood. The TCR sequence derives from a middle-aged man with active or convalescent COVID-19. CDR3 residues: CASSLGTGEPTDTQYF. In nucleotides, the CDR3 is TGTGCCAGCAGCTTGGGGACCGGGGAACCCACAGATACGCAGTATTTT.